This TCR beta chain was sequenced in a study of CD8+ T cells in alopecia areata. CDR3 length: 15 amino acids. Trimming stripped 0 bases from V and 4 bases from J, with 12 bases between. Germline CDR1 reads SGHAT; CDR2 reads FQNNGV. Study-wide points: Lesional scalp, notably in alopecia totalis/universalis, had clonality above that of normal scalp.

Specimens obtained from alopecia areata patients comprised lesional scalp punch biopsies and peripheral blood. Sequencing used cDNA as its template, made by extracting RNA and reverse transcribing it. Profiling relied on immunoSEQ multiplex PCR, and the TCRdb table lists in-frame clones only, not all of them. This sample has 110,000 to 150,000 clones, with roughly 62% found just once. To note about this clone: Its antigen is not identified.

The rearrangement uses TRBV11-2 and TRBJ1-2; possible D gene TRBD1, 5 bases. Here the sequenced sample was CD4+ T cells sorted from blood, taken at week 0. The TCR sequence derives from a human donor with alopecia areata. The chain's CDR3 is CASSLDLGAGYGYTF. The DNA of the CDR3 is TGTGCCAGCAGCTTAGATCTCGGGGCAGGCTATGGCTACACCTTC.